This TCR beta chain was found in a study of CD8+ T cells in alopecia areata. Study observations and caveats: Alphabeta T cells residing in normal skin are also sequenced in scalp samples. Clonality in the scalp and expanded CD8+ clones ranked among the top 100 were significantly decreased by tofacitinib. Many expanded lesional clones remained in scalp and blood on tofacitinib.

Stated treatment: oral pan-JAK inhibitor, 5-10 mg twice daily. This clone has more than one count but fewer than ten. Its antigen is not identified. Sequencing templates came from extracted RNA that was reverse transcribed into cDNA. Repertoires were generated with immunoSEQ multiplex PCR, while TCRdb's copy carries only in-frame clones and drops some. The profile shows some 210,000 clones, around 66% of them singletons. This receptor was taken from a human donor with alopecia areata. This material consisted of CD4+ T cells sorted from blood, taken at approximately week 42, from a patient treated with tofacitinib.

The CDR3 sequence: CSGLQGSLRNTEAFF. As DNA, the CDR3 is TGCAGCGGCCTACAGGGGTCCTTAAGGAACACTGAAGCTTTCTTT. The V and J genes are TRBV29-1 and TRBJ1-1; 7 bases line up with TRBD1. Trimming took 7 bases from V and 1 from J; bases not matched to a gene: 12. Germline V gene lookup returns CDR1 SQVTM and CDR2 ANQGSEA. The CDR3 extends over 15 amino acids.